The rows below give T cell receptor beta chains drawn from one sample of a study of identical twins. TCRdb redid the calling of the 5' RACE reads with MiXCR, one entry per CDR3 protein. Of about 690,000 distinct CDR3 sequences in the sample, 20% to 25% are singletons; the top ten hold 4.3%. These same data were also listed under a study on T cells expressing NK-cell markers.

What was sequenced was PBMCs. Every receptor here comes from a woman between 18 and 29 years old in good health. Both conserved end residues are part of each CDR3. The D gene is left open where the match is weak. Expanded clones are given a class, and other clones once, few, many or no size at all.

>TRBV11-1|TRBJ2-1|-|-
TGTGCCAGCAGTCCTCCTGATAAGATCTCCCGAACACAGAATGAGCAGTTCTTC
CASSPPDKISRTQNEQFF
>TRBV5-1|TRBJ2-1|-|few
TGCGCCAGCAGCTTTTGGGGGGTCAGTGAGCAGTTCTTC
CASSFWGVSEQFF
>TRBV12-3/TRBV12-4|TRBJ2-2|TRBD2|-
TGTGCCAGCAGTGCCCGGGGTAGCGGGACTGGGGAGCTGTTTTTT
CASSARGSGTGELFF
>TRBV4-1|TRBJ2-5|-|few
TGCGCCAGCAGCCAAGACAGTGTCCGGGAACTTATTGAAGAGACCCAGTACTTC
CASSQDSVRELIEETQYF
>TRBV29-1|TRBJ2-3|TRBD1|few
TGCAGCGTTGTTTACAGGGGGCCCCCAGATACGCAGTATTTT
CSVVYRGPPDTQYF
>TRBV4-1|TRBJ1-2|-|-
TGCGCCAGCAGCCAAGAGCGAACGGATCCTTATGGCTACACCTTC
CASSQERTDPYGYTF
>TRBV12-3/TRBV12-4|TRBJ2-2|-|-
TGTGCCAGCGGATTGGGGTCCGGGGAGCTGTTTTTT
CASGLGSGELFF
>TRBV6-1|TRBJ1-5|-|few
TGTGCCAGCAGAGTCCAAGTGAAGCAGCCCCAGCATTTT
CASRVQVKQPQHF
>TRBV9|TRBJ2-7|-|few
TGTGCCAGCAGCGTGGGGGTATCCTACGAGCAGTACTTC
CASSVGVSYEQYF
>TRBV15|TRBJ1-4|-|-
TGTGCCACCAGCGGAGGCTGGCTGGCGTTGGAGGAAAAACTGTTTTTT
CATSGGWLALEEKLFF
>TRBV2|TRBJ1-6|-|many
TGTGCCAGCAGACAGGCGAGCTCCTATAATTCACCCCTCCACTTT
CASRQASSYNSPLHF
>TRBV20-1|TRBJ2-1|-|-
TGCAGTGCTAGTGTCGGCCCGGCCTACAATGAGCAGTTCTTC
CSASVGPAYNEQFF
>TRBV15|TRBJ1-1|-|-
TGTGCCACCAGCAGGGTAACAGGGACCACTGAAGCTTTCTTT
CATSRVTGTTEAFF
>TRBV29-1|TRBJ2-7|TRBD1|-
TGCAGCGTTGAACGTCAGGGGGTCTACGACTTC
CSVERQGVYDF
>TRBV5-6|TRBJ2-3|-|-
TGTGCCAGCAGCTTGTCCCGGCGGCCCCAGGATACGCAGTATTTT
CASSLSRRPQDTQYF
>TRBV30|TRBJ1-2|-|few
TGTGCCTATCACGAAGGGCAGCCAAACTACTATGGCTACACCTTC
CAYHEGQPNYYGYTF
>TRBV9|TRBJ2-3|-|few
TGTGCCAGCAGCGACGGGTCAGTAGATACGCAGTATTTT
CASSDGSVDTQYF
>TRBV5-1|TRBJ2-1|-|once
TGCGCCAGCAGCTGGAACCCTATCGGGAGCGACCTCTCCTACAATGAGCAGTTCTTC
CASSWNPIGSDLSYNEQFF
>TRBV5-6|TRBJ2-1|-|few
TGTGCCAGCAGTCGGCTCGCACAGTACAATGAGCAGTTCTTC
CASSRLAQYNEQFF
>TRBV14|TRBJ1-6|-|many
TGTGCCAGCAGCCAAGGCAGGGAATATTCACCCCTCCACTTT
CASSQGREYSPLHF